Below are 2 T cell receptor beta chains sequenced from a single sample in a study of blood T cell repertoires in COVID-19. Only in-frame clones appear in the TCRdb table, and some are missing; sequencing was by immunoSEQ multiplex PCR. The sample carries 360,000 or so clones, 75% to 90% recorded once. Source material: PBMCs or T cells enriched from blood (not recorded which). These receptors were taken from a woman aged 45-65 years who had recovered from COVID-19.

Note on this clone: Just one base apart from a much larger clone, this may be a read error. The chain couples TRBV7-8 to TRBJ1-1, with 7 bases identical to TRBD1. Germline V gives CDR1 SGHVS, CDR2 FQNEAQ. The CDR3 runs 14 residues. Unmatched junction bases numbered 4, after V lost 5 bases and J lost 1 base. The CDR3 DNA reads TGTGCCAGCAGCCCGGGACAGTGGAACACTGAAGCTTTCTTT. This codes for CASSPGQWNTEAFF.

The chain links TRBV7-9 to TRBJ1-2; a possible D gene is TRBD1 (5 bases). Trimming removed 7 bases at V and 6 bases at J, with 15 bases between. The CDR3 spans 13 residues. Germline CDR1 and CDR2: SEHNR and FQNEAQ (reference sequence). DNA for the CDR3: TGTGCCAGCACGGGATTAGGGGCGAATGGCTACACCTTC. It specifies CASTGLGANGYTF.